The 3 T cell receptor beta chains reported below all come from one sample, sequenced in a study of patients and donors after allogeneic stem cell transplantation. TCRdb redid the calling of the RT-PCR reads with MiXCR, one entry per CDR3 protein. The table has some 960,000 distinct CDR3 sequences, more than 15% seen once; the top ten hold approximately 5.9%. Sequencing used blood, either unsorted or a sorted T cell fraction (not recorded which). The receptors were gathered from a human donor who was either an allogeneic HSCT recipient or a stem cell or donor lymphocyte infusion donor (not recorded which). It is not recorded whose cells these are; they may come from a transplant donor.

This clonotype has just a few counts. DNA for the CDR3: TGTGCCAGCAGCCCTACTACGGCGGGGGTGTACAATGAGCAGTTCTTC. It codes for CASSPTTAGVYNEQFF. The chain links TRBV3-1 to TRBJ2-1; TRBD2 matches 7 bases. V trimming: 4 bases; J trimming: 4 bases; junction bases outside the gene matches: 10. The CDR3 loop spans 16 amino acids. CDR1 and CDR2 from the germline V gene are LGHDT and YNNKEL (reference sequence).

This rearrangement joins TRBV6-2 or TRBV6-3 to TRBJ2-5, with a tentative D call TRBD2 (5 bases). Germline-derived CDR1 and CDR2 are MNHEY and SVGEGT. Trimming removed 6 bases from V and 5 bases from J, with 16 bases in between. The CDR3 loop spans 14 amino acids. The CDR3 coding sequence is TGTGCCAGCAGCCTACTAGGATTGGCCGAGACCCAGTACTTC. Its translation is CASSLLGLAETQYF.

This clonotype was recorded a few times. The chain employs TRBV7-9 and TRBJ2-1, with D tentatively TRBD2 (6 bases). The ends were cut back, 0 bases at V and 8 bases at J, with 20 bases in the middle. Germline V gene sequence: CDR1 SEHNR, CDR2 FQNEAQ (reference sequence). The CDR3 extends over 17 amino acids. The CDR3 nucleotides read TGTGCCAGCAGCTTAGCTGGGGCGCGGGAAAGGGACGATGAGCAGTTCTTC. Translating gives CASSLAGARERDDEQFF. Drawing the rest from reference TRBV7-9 and TRBJ2-1, the complete variable domain is DTGVSQNPRHKITKRGQNVTFRCDPISEHNRLYWYRQTLGQGPEFLTYFQNEAQLEKSRLLSDRFSAERPKGSFSTLEIQRTEQGDSAMYLCASSLAGARERDDEQFFGPGTRLTVL.